The 11 T cell receptor beta chains listed next were all sequenced from one sample in a study of T cells in Graves' hyperthyroidism and ophthalmopathy. Amplification yielded TCR beta CDR3 regions, with RNA transcripts as the source. When the TCR CDR3 underwent first-round RT-PCR, the HTBI primer set was used. Each CDR3 protein is one row after TCRdb ran MiXCR on the multiplex PCR reads. The sample includes approximately 600,000 distinct CDR3 sequences, 12% to 15% of them seen just once. Sample: blood. These TCRs come from a young woman with Graves' ophthalmopathy.

This clonotype has ten or more counts. J is TRBJ2-3 and V is TRBV12-3 or TRBV12-4, with 9 bases identical to TRBD2. The length of the CDR3 is 17 residues. V dropped 6 bases and J dropped 2; count of bases not matched to a gene: 12. The CDR3 DNA sequence: TGTGCCAGCAGCGGAGGGCGGGAGGGAGAAATCACAGATACGCAGTATTTT. Residues: CASSGGREGEITDTQYF.

This clonotype was observed a few times. DNA for the CDR3: TGCAGTGCTAGAGAGGAAAACAGGGGGCTCTATGGCTACACCTTC. Encoded protein: CSAREENRGLYGYTF. The rearrangement uses TRBV20-1 and TRBJ1-2, with 9 bases that match TRBD1. The V gene end was trimmed by 0 bases and the J gene end by 4 bases; junction bases not matched to a gene: 6. This CDR3 has 15 amino acids. Germline V lookup: CDR1 DFQATT, CDR2 SNEGSKA (reference sequence).

This clonotype has ten or more counts. This CDR3 reads CASSPRGHYGYTF. The CDR3 bases are TGTGCCAGCAGCCCCCGCGGCCACTATGGCTACACCTTC. V gene TRBV7-2 combines with J gene TRBJ1-2, with no clear D. The CDR3 loop spans 13 amino acids. Trimming shortened V by 5 bases and J by 3 bases, and 10 bases separated the two germline ends. The V gene's germline CDR1 is SGHTA and CDR2 FQGNSA.

Only a few counts were recorded for this clonotype. The rearrangement joins TRBV27 to TRBJ2-4; D call uncertain. V lost 0 bases to trimming and J lost 1 base, with 13 bases between them. The CDR3 contains 17 residues. Germline V gene sequence: CDR1 MNHEY, CDR2 SMNVEV (reference sequence). CDR3 sequence (DNA): TGTGCCAGCAGTTTATCTCTCGGAGACGATGCCAAAAACATTCAGTACTTC. It yields the protein CASSLSLGDDAKNIQYF.

Comment on this clonotype: A much larger clone is a single base away; this may be a read error. The rearrangement joins TRBV6-1 to TRBJ1-2; D call uncertain. The CDR3 has 13 residues. The germline CDR1 and CDR2 sequences are MNHNS and SASEGT. CDR3 DNA: TGTGCCAGCAGCTCCGCTGTCCTCCATGGCTGCACCTTC. It specifies CASSSAVLHGCTF.

The CDR3 here is CASTPGQGGTEAFF. The CDR3 DNA sequence: TGTGCCAGTACCCCGGGACAGGGGGGGACTGAAGCTTTCTTT. The chain has TRBV19 and TRBJ1-1; 11 nucleotides agree with TRBD1. The length of the CDR3 is 14 residues. Trimming at V came to 7 bases and at J to 5 bases, leaving 6 bases not matched to a gene. The V gene's germline CDR1 is LNHDA and CDR2 SQIVND (reference sequence).

The J gene is TRBJ2-7, the V gene TRBV7-3; D is unresolved. Looked up from germline, CDR1 is SGHTA and CDR2 is FQGTGA. The germline V and J ends were trimmed by 2 bases and 6 bases, with 11 bases remaining between them. There are 13 residues in the CDR3. The CDR3 loop reads CASSLGYPSEQYF. Here the CDR3 DNA reads TGTGCCAGCAGCTTAGGTTACCCCAGCGAGCAGTACTTC.

The chain carries TRBV6-2 or TRBV6-3 and TRBJ2-3; D is undetermined. Germline CDR1 MNHEY, CDR2 SVGEGT. This CDR3 comprises 12 residues. V was clipped by 8 bases and J by 0 bases, with 6 bases between them. The CDR3 bases are TGTGCCAGCGCCCAGAGCACAGATACGCAGTATTTT. This sequence encodes CASAQSTDTQYF.

The rearrangement links TRBV4-3 to TRBJ1-5, with 7 bases aligning to TRBD1. The CDR3 contains 17 residues. The V segment lost 1 base and the J segment 0 bases; nucleotides outside the gene matches: 6. From germline, CDR1 is LGHNA and CDR2 YSLEER. For the CDR3, the DNA is TGCGCCAGCAGCCAAGGACAGGGTATACATAGCAATCAGCCCCAGCATTTT. It specifies CASSQGQGIHSNQPQHF.

This clonotype was seen repeatedly, ten times or more. In DNA form, the CDR3 reads TGTGCCAGCAGCGCGTCGGGACTAGCAAACAATGAGCAGTTCTTC. Residues: CASSASGLANNEQFF. The chain employs TRBV9 and TRBJ2-1, with TRBD2 matching 9 bases. Germline V gives CDR1 SGDLS, CDR2 YYNGEE. The CDR3 is 15 residues long. With 3 bases clipped from V and 5 bases from J, the junction kept 6 bases outside the gene matches.

This clonotype showed up many times. The rearrangement links TRBV24-1 to TRBJ2-7; maybe TRBD1 (6 bases). Germline lookup yields CDR1 KGHDR and CDR2 SFDVKD. Between the trimmed V and J ends, which lost 4 bases and 0 bases, there was a span of 6 bases. This CDR3 region has 13 residues. The CDR3 loop reads CATSEDSSYEQYF. CDR3 nucleotides: TGTGCCACCAGTGAGGACAGCTCCTACGAGCAGTACTTC.